This TCR beta chain stems from a study of T cells in Graves' hyperthyroidism and ophthalmopathy. Study conclusions and caveats: It was a median about 6.5 months before onset that the model predicted ophthalmopathy. Appearing also in blood were most of the thyroid clonotypes expanded above 0.001.

Notes on this clonotype: Its antigen remains unidentified.

The CDR3 loop spans 13 amino acids. The V and J ends lost 4 bases and 8 bases, in that order; junction bases with no gene match: 8. From germline, CDR1 is DFQATT and CDR2 SNEGSKA (reference sequence). Amplified regions were TCR beta CDR3 sequences from RNA transcripts. With the HTBI primer set, the TCR CDR3 went through a first round of RT-PCR. TCRdb recomputed calls from the multiplex PCR reads with MiXCR, one row per CDR3 protein. Among some 770,000 distinct CDR3 sequences, less than 20% were seen once, and the ten largest hold approximately 8%. This sequence was found in a man younger than 35 with Graves' hyperthyroidism. The source material was blood. V gene TRBV20-1 combines with J gene TRBJ2-1; 7 bases match TRBD1. The CDR3 protein is CSAKIGGSHEQFF. For the CDR3, the DNA is TGCAGTGCTAAAATAGGGGGCAGTCATGAGCAGTTCTTC.